Listed below are T cell receptor beta chains from one sample, sequenced in a study of metastatic and nonmetastatic thyroid tumors. TCRdb re-called the PCR reads via MiXCR. This sample yields 30,000 to 35,000 clones, of which roughly 30% are seen a single time; roughly 30% belongs to the top ten. The source material was blood. Receptor source: a female donor with papillary thyroid cancer or a benign thyroid nodule (not recorded which). Some clones in this sample may be carry-over from other donors' samples. The CDR3 runs from the conserved cysteine through the conserved F or W. The D gene is left open where the match is weak. Part of the rows lack a size; the others show once, few, many or a class for expanded clones.

-	few	TRBV15	TRBJ1-6	TGTGCCACCAGCAGAGAAGCGGCAGGTCAATCACCCCTCCACTTT	CATSREAAGQSPLHF
-	many	TRBV5-1	TRBJ1-2	TGCGCCAGCAGCTTGGCCGGTGTTGGGGCCGCTTCAGGGACGGCCTATGGCTACACCTTC	CASSLAGVGAASGTAYGYTF
-	few	TRBV6-2/TRBV6-3	TRBJ2-1	TGTGCCAGCAGTTATGGGGATGGTTACGGTGAGCAGTTCTTC	CASSYGDGYGEQFF
-	-	TRBV7-2	TRBJ1-1	TGTGCCAGCAGCTTAGGTACGGTGAACACTGAAGCTTTCTTT	CASSLGTVNTEAFF
-	many	TRBV4-3	TRBJ1-2	TGCGCCAGCAGCCAAGACAGGGGCTATGGCTACACCTTC	CASSQDRGYGYTF
-	-	TRBV11-3	TRBJ1-1	TGTGCCAGCAGCTTAGGTCGGCTTTCGGGAGAAGCTTTCTTT	CASSLGRLSGEAFF
-	-	TRBV7-2	TRBJ2-3	TGTGCCAGCAGCACGGGACGGGTCCCAGATACGCAGTATTTT	CASSTGRVPDTQYF
-	-	TRBV24-1	TRBJ2-2	TGTGCCACCAGTGATAGTGACATGCAGCCCACCGGGGAGCTGTTTTTT	CATSDSDMQPTGELFF
TRBD2	few	TRBV2	TRBJ2-1	TGTGCCAGCAGAGGACTAGCTGACTACAATGAGCAGTTCTTC	CASRGLADYNEQFF
-	medium-sized	TRBV28	TRBJ2-3	TGTGCCAGCAGTATGCGCACAGATACGCAGTATTTT	CASSMRTDTQYF
TRBD2	-	TRBV27	TRBJ2-3	TGTGCCAGCAGTTCAAGGACTAGCGGTACAGATACGCAGTATTTT	CASSSRTSGTDTQYF
-	many	TRBV18	TRBJ2-5	TGTGCCAGCTCACCACCGCACGAGACCCAGTACTTC	CASSPPHETQYF
-	few	TRBV15	TRBJ2-3	TGTGCCACCAGCCGAGTAGGAGGGGGCGGCACAGATACGCAGTATTTT	CATSRVGGGGTDTQYF
-	medium-sized	TRBV6-1	TRBJ2-1	TGTGCCACCCAATCCTGGGTTTATGAGCAGTTCTTC	CATQSWVYEQFF
TRBD1	-	TRBV20-1	TRBJ1-5	TGCAGTGCCCGACAGGGGGCGGTCGGTCAGTCCCAGCATTTT	CSARQGAVGQSQHF
-	few	TRBV27	TRBJ2-2	TGTGCCAGCAGAAATCATGACAAGGCGAAGACCGGGGAGCTGTTTTTT	CASRNHDKAKTGELFF
TRBD2	-	TRBV11-1	TRBJ2-1	TGTGCCAGCAGCTTAGGGGGGACTAGCGGTCACAATGAGCAGTTCTTC	CASSLGGTSGHNEQFF
TRBD1	few	TRBV19	TRBJ1-1	TGTGCCAGTAGTACCCGGACAGGGGTGGCTGAAGCTTTCTTT	CASSTRTGVAEAFF
-	-	TRBV20-1	TRBJ2-4	TGCAGTGCTAGCCAGCCGGGGGCCAAAAACATTCAGTACTTC	CSASQPGAKNIQYF
TRBD2	-	TRBV6-6	TRBJ2-1	TGTGCCAGCAGTTACGGAGCGGGAGCGTTCTACAATGAGCAGTTCTTC	CASSYGAGAFYNEQFF
TRBD1	many	TRBV6-1	TRBJ1-2	TGTGCCAGCAGTCCCGTTACCGGGACAGGGACCTATGGCTACACCTTC	CASSPVTGTGTYGYTF
-	-	TRBV20-1	TRBJ1-5	TGCAGTGCGTTGACAGTTAGCAATCAGCCCCAGCATTTT	CSALTVSNQPQHF
-	many	TRBV2	TRBJ2-5	TGTGCCAGCAGTGCTTCCGTGCAAGAGGCCCAGTACTTC	CASSASVQEAQYF
-	few	TRBV24-1	TRBJ2-5	TGTGCCACCAGTGATTGGGCGAAGGAGACCCAGTACTTC	CATSDWAKETQYF
TRBD1	many	TRBV27	TRBJ2-5	TGTGCCAGCAGACAGGGGGTCCAAGAGACCCAGTACTTC	CASRQGVQETQYF
-	-	TRBV20-1	TRBJ2-1	TGCAGTGCTAGATATGTCCTAGCGAGTGAGCAGTTCTTC	CSARYVLASEQFF
TRBD2	-	TRBV11-2	TRBJ2-1	TGTGCCAGCAGCCCCGGACTAGCGGGATACAATGAGCAGTTCTTC	CASSPGLAGYNEQFF
-	-	TRBV11-2	TRBJ1-6	TGTGCCAGCAGCTTATCCCATACCAGCTCCTATAATTCACCCCTCCACTTT	CASSLSHTSSYNSPLHF
TRBD1	many	TRBV29-1	TRBJ1-1	TGCAGCGCCCAGGGACAGTCTGAAGCTTTCTTT	CSAQGQSEAFF
TRBD2	once	TRBV20-1	TRBJ2-7	TGCAGTGCTAGAGGCCTGGGGTTTAGCGGGCCTAGAGAGCAGTACTTC	CSARGLGFSGPREQYF
-	few	TRBV6-1	TRBJ2-2	TGTGCCAGCAGGGAGGATTTCGCCACCGGGGAGCTGTTTTTT	CASREDFATGELFF
-	-	TRBV30	TRBJ1-3	TGTGCCTGGAGTGTACATGGGGGAAACACCATATATTTT	CAWSVHGGNTIYF
TRBD2	many	TRBV20-1	TRBJ2-3	TGCAGTGCCAACCCTAGCGGGAGATGGACAGATACGCAGTATTTT	CSANPSGRWTDTQYF